This is a list of T cell receptor beta chains from one sample in a study of blood T cells in healthy people across ages. TCRdb reanalysed the 5' RACE reads using MiXCR and keeps one entry per CDR3 protein. The table has approximately 820,000 distinct CDR3 sequences, roughly 44% seen once; the top ten hold under 20%. The sequenced material came from blood. Receptors originate from a man in his fifties or sixties in good health. Both conserved end residues are part of each CDR3. D genes are given only for firm matches. Rows give clone size only sometimes, using once, few, many, or a class for an expanded clone.

D	J	V	length	size	CDR3	DNA
NA	TRBJ2-7	TRBV7-2	15	NA	CASSYHPPAAYEQYF	TGTGCCAGCAGCTACCACCCACCAGCGGCCTACGAGCAGTACTTC
NA	TRBJ2-7	TRBV6-5	15	few	CASSYSRWGTYEQYF	TGTGCCAGCAGTTACTCTCGGTGGGGAACCTACGAGCAGTACTTC
NA	TRBJ1-4	TRBV15	12	NA	CATSRVGGKLFF	TGTGCCACCAGCAGAGTGGGGGGAAAACTGTTTTTT
TRBD1	TRBJ2-7	TRBV20-1	16	NA	CSAIKLNRGPGSEQYF	TGCAGTGCTATAAAGTTGAACAGGGGCCCAGGATCCGAGCAGTACTTC
TRBD1	TRBJ1-1	TRBV12-3/TRBV12-4	15	NA	CASSGDRGFSTEAFF	TGTGCCAGCAGTGGAGACAGGGGTTTCAGCACTGAAGCTTTCTTT
TRBD1	TRBJ2-7	TRBV10-3	13	few	CAIRGTGVVEQYF	TGTGCCATCAGGGGGACAGGTGTTGTCGAGCAGTACTTC
TRBD2	TRBJ2-1	TRBV29-1	14	NA	CSTPAGAFYNGQFF	TGCAGCACGCCAGCGGGGGCATTTTACAATGGGCAGTTCTTC
NA	TRBJ1-1	TRBV10-3	14	NA	CAISDIAGNTEAFF	TGTGCCATCAGTGATATCGCGGGTAACACTGAAGCTTTCTTT
NA	TRBJ2-2	TRBV4-1	16	NA	CASSQGGGRENGELFF	TGCGCCAGCAGCCAAGGAGGTGGCAGGGAAAACGGGGAGCTGTTTTTT
NA	TRBJ2-4	TRBV4-3	16	NA	CASSQGGGHPTGEQYF	TGCGCCAGCAGCCAAGGAGGGGGACATCCGACTGGGGAGCAGTACTTC
NA	TRBJ2-3	TRBV11-1	14	few	CASSSTRPQDTQYF	TGTGCCAGCAGCTCTACACGTCCGCAAGATACGCAGTATTTT
NA	TRBJ2-3	TRBV6-5	14	few	CASSYRGLTDTQYF	TGTGCCAGCAGTTACAGGGGCCTCACAGATACGCAGTATTTT
NA	TRBJ2-5	TRBV14	12	NA	CASSQVHETQYF	TGTGCCAGCAGCCAAGTACATGAGACCCAGTACTTC
TRBD1	TRBJ2-1	TRBV28	16	NA	CASSSTGTASYNEQFF	TGTGCCAGCAGTTCAACCGGGACAGCCTCCTACAATGAGCAGTTCTTC
NA	TRBJ1-2	TRBV20-1	15	NA	CSAKGRAGTNYGYTF	TGCAGTGCTAAAGGTCGGGCAGGGACTAACTATGGCTACACCTTC
TRBD2	TRBJ2-3	TRBV5-1	16	NA	CASSLASSGGSDTQYF	TGCGCCAGCAGCTTGGCCTCGAGCGGGGGATCAGATACGCAGTATTTT
TRBD2	TRBJ2-5	TRBV4-1	17	NA	CASSQDWPSGNQETQYF	TGCGCCAGCAGCCAAGATTGGCCTAGCGGGAACCAAGAGACCCAGTACTTC
NA	TRBJ2-1	TRBV5-1	14	few	CASHEGGTYNEQFF	TGCGCCAGTCATGAGGGGGGGACCTACAATGAGCAGTTCTTC
NA	TRBJ2-5	TRBV25-1	13	few	CASRRDKGETQYF	TGTGCCAGCAGGAGGGATAAGGGAGAGACCCAGTACTTC
NA	TRBJ2-6	TRBV2	14	NA	CASTGTSGANVLTF	TGTGCCAGTACAGGAACCTCTGGGGCCAACGTCCTGACTTTC
TRBD1	TRBJ2-5	TRBV5-1	12	NA	CASSPGTVEQYF	TGCGCCAGCAGCCCAGGGACAGTTGAGCAGTACTTC
NA	TRBJ2-5	TRBV5-5	14	NA	CASSFGTPKETQYF	TGTGCCAGCAGCTTCGGGACACCTAAAGAGACCCAGTACTTC
TRBD1	TRBJ1-5	TRBV9	15	few	CASSRTGQGVQPQHF	TGTGCCAGCAGCAGAACGGGACAGGGGGTCCAGCCCCAGCATTTT
TRBD1	TRBJ2-5	TRBV6-5	14	few	CASSLDRGYNEQYF	TGTGCCAGCAGTTTGGACAGGGGATACAATGAGCAGTACTTC
TRBD2	TRBJ2-3	TRBV24-1	19	many	CATSPGTSGGDTVTDTQYF	TGTGCCACCAGTCCCGGGACTAGCGGGGGGGATACGGTCACAGATACGCAGTATTTT
TRBD1	TRBJ1-2	TRBV4-3	16	NA	CASSQDWDRAIYGYTF	TGCGCCAGCAGCCAAGATTGGGACAGGGCTATCTATGGCTACACCTTC
NA	TRBJ2-7	TRBV27	13	few	CASSSWRNYEQYF	TGTGCCAGCAGTTCTTGGCGGAACTACGAGCAGTACTTC
NA	TRBJ2-7	TRBV20-1	11	few	CSARARYEQYF	TGCAGTGCTAGAGCCAGATACGAGCAGTACTTC
TRBD2	TRBJ2-5	TRBV20-1	12	NA	CSGPGLTETQYF	TGCAGTGGACCGGGACTAACAGAGACCCAGTACTTC
TRBD1	TRBJ2-3	TRBV25-1	15	NA	CASSSTGFGTDTQYF	TGTGCCAGCAGCTCGACAGGGTTTGGCACAGATACGCAGTATTTT
NA	TRBJ1-2	TRBV27	15	NA	CASSLSPWGGDGYTF	TGTGCCAGCAGTTTATCCCCCTGGGGGGGAGATGGCTACACCTTC
NA	TRBJ2-1	TRBV27	14	few	CASSSSTSYNEQFF	TGTGCCAGCAGTTCATCGACTTCCTACAATGAGCAGTTCTTC
NA	TRBJ2-7	TRBV27	14	few	CASNQGGSSYEQYF	TGTGCCAGCAACCAGGGTGGATCGTCCTACGAGCAGTACTTC
NA	TRBJ2-5	TRBV7-2	16	few	CASSLVSWDGQETQYF	TGTGCCAGCAGCTTAGTTTCGTGGGACGGACAAGAGACCCAGTACTTC
NA	TRBJ2-7	TRBV28	12	NA	CASSRAVYEQYF	TGTGCCAGCAGTCGAGCGGTATACGAGCAGTACTTC
NA	TRBJ2-7	TRBV6-2/TRBV6-3	13	NA	CASRDSGLYEQYF	TGTGCCAGCAGGGACTCCGGCCTCTACGAGCAGTACTTC
NA	TRBJ1-2	TRBV12-3/TRBV12-4	13	few	CASRGISNYGYTF	TGTGCCAGCAGAGGGATCTCTAACTATGGCTACACCTTC
TRBD2	TRBJ2-1	TRBV27	14	many	CASSYGGLVNEQFF	TGTGCCAGCAGTTATGGGGGACTAGTCAATGAGCAGTTCTTC
TRBD1	TRBJ1-1	TRBV6-5	15	NA	CASSSRQGANTEAFF	TGTGCCAGCAGTTCGCGACAGGGGGCGAACACTGAAGCTTTCTTT
NA	TRBJ2-1	TRBV7-2	11	NA	CASGLVGEQFF	TGTGCCAGCGGCTTAGTGGGGGAGCAGTTCTTC
TRBD2	TRBJ2-7	TRBV6-5	15	NA	CASSFQRTSLYEQYF	TGTGCCAGCAGTTTCCAGAGGACTAGCCTCTACGAGCAGTACTTC
TRBD2	TRBJ2-1	TRBV6-2/TRBV6-3	15	many	CASRHLAGAYNEQFF	TGTGCCAGCAGACATCTAGCGGGGGCGTACAATGAGCAGTTCTTC
NA	TRBJ2-1	TRBV10-3	13	NA	CAISESTRNEQFF	TGTGCCATCAGTGAGTCCACAAGGAATGAGCAGTTCTTC
NA	TRBJ2-7	TRBV7-2	18	NA	CASSFGPSGGGNSYEQYF	TGTGCCAGCAGCTTTGGTCCCTCGGGGGGCGGGAACTCCTACGAGCAGTACTTC
TRBD1	TRBJ2-2	TRBV11-2	14	NA	CASSQGGGTGELFF	TGTGCCAGCAGCCAAGGGGGCGGCACCGGGGAGCTGTTTTTT
NA	TRBJ2-7	TRBV7-8	16	NA	CASSFSLAPGEYEQYF	TGTGCCAGCAGCTTTTCTTTGGCTCCCGGGGAGTACGAGCAGTACTTC
TRBD1	TRBJ1-6	TRBV7-2	17	few	CASSYRGARAYNSPLHF	TGTGCCAGCAGCTACAGGGGGGCGCGGGCCTATAATTCACCCCTCCACTTT
NA	TRBJ2-7	TRBV4-3	15	NA	CASSQGVLDNYEQYF	TGCGCCAGCAGCCAAGGGGTACTCGACAACTACGAGCAGTACTTC